The T cell receptor beta chain described here comes from a study of long-term antiretroviral therapy in people with HIV. Study observations and caveats: The study found that diversity rose after ART but stayed below transplant donor controls.

On this clone itself: What it binds is unknown.

This CDR3 is 14 amino acids long. Germline CDR1 MNHEY, CDR2 SVGAGI. Trimming left V 5 bases short and J 8 bases short, with 15 bases between. Version v3.0 of the immunoSEQ assay was performed at survey level. Profiled with immunoSEQ multiplex PCR; TCRdb holds only in-frame clones, not every one. This table has around 20,000 clones, around 87% appearing once. This chain links TRBV6-5 with TRBJ1-4; TRBD1 is a possible D gene (5 bases). Material: unsorted PBMCs, obtained 0.2 years before starting antiretroviral therapy. The receptor comes from a man aged 18 to 29 with HIV. CDR3 bases: TGTGCCAGCAGTCCGTGGGGCGGTGGCGAAAAACTGTTTTTT. Protein sequence: CASSPWGGGEKLFF.